The entry that follows covers one TCR beta chain sequence. The data originate from a study of T cell clones after liver transplantation. Study in general: In this trial, immunosuppression withdrawal was attempted within 2 years of liver transplant.

Profiling relied on immunoSEQ multiplex PCR, and the TCRdb table lists in-frame clones only, not all of them. This table holds some 16,000 clones, 75% to 85% found once. The germline V gene encodes CDR1 SGDLS and CDR2 YYNGEE. V lost 3 bases, J lost 0 bases, and 5 bases lay in between. This CDR3 region has 13 residues. The source of this sequence is a human patient who received a liver transplant. Among the T cells, some may be from the graft donor. This chain connects TRBV9 to TRBJ2-3; D is ambiguous. The input for sequencing was CD8+ T cells from blood, taken 48 months after liver transplant. The CDR3 loop reads CASSAGSTDTQYF. In nucleotides, the CDR3 is TGTGCCAGCAGCGCGGGCAGCACAGATACGCAGTATTTT. The full variable domain, its missing parts supplied by reference TRBV9 and TRBJ2-3, is DSGVTQTPKHLITATGQRVTLRCSPRSGDLSVYWYQQSLDQGLQFLIQYYNGEERAKGNILERFSAQQFPDLHSELNLSSLELGDSALYFCASSAGSTDTQYFGPGTRLTVL.